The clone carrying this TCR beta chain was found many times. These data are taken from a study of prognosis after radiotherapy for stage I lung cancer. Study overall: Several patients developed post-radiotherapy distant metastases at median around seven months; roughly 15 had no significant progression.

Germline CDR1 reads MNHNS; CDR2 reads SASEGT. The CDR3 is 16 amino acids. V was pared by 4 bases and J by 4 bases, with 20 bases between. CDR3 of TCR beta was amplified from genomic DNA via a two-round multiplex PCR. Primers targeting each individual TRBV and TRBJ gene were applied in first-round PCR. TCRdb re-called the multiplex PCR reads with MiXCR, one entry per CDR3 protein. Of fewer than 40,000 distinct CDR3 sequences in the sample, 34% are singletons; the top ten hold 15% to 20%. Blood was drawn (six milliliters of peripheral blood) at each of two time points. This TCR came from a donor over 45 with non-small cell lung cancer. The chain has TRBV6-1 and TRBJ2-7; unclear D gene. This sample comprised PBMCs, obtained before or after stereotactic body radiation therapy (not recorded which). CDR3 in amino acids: CASSGWPQAEPYEQYF. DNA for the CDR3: TGTGCCAGCAGTGGATGGCCGCAGGCTGAACCTTACGAGCAGTACTTC.